One and the same sample provided the 18 T cell receptor beta chains below, sequenced in a study of read filtering for tumor transcriptome and immune sequencing. This library used around 400 ng RNA and molecular barcoded adaptors spanning alpha/delta and beta/gamma chains. In TCRdb, the reads were re-called with MiXCR into one record per CDR3 protein. The sample lists more than 45,000 distinct CDR3 sequences, about 12% seen once, with around 16% in the top ten. Material for sequencing was a population of CD138-negative cells sorted from bone marrow. The receptor source for this set is a donor older than 35 with multiple myeloma.

This clonotype was counted at least ten times. This rearrangement joins TRBV20-1 to TRBJ1-1, with unresolved D. The CDR3 has 14 residues. CDR1 is DFQATT and CDR2 is SNEGSKA in the germline V gene (reference sequence). Trimming cost V 5 bases and J 3 bases, with 16 bases left between them. CDR3 nucleotide sequence: TGCAGTGCTGGACGGACGGATTCGCACACTGAAGCTTTCTTT. Translated, it gives CSAGRTDSHTEAFF.

This clonotype was seen a few times. The rearrangement links TRBV5-6 to TRBJ1-1; no clear D. Trimming took off 4 bases at V and 7 bases at J, with 20 bases between the two ends. CDR3 length: 15 residues. The germline V gene has CDR1 SGHDT and CDR2 YYEEEE. CDR3 residues: CASSQRGYRNVEAFF. The DNA for the CDR3 is TGTGCCAGCAGCCAACGAGGTTACAGAAACGTTGAAGCTTTCTTT.

This clonotype has more than one count but fewer than ten. V is TRBV28 and J is TRBJ2-7; the D gene is possibly TRBD1 (6 bases). V was shortened by 2 bases and J by 3 bases, with 8 bases between the two germline ends. CDR1 and CDR2 from the germline V gene are MDHEN and SYDVKM. The CDR3 covers 13 residues. CDR3 sequence (DNA): TGTGCCAGCAGTTTAGGACAGTACTACGAGCAGTACTTC. Translating gives CASSLGQYYEQYF.

This clonotype was recorded many times. The chain couples TRBV20-1 to TRBJ1-5; no firm D call. The CDR3 is 13 amino acids. V shed 4 bases and J shed 2 bases, with 9 bases lying between them. Germline CDR1 and CDR2: DFQATT and SNEGSKA (reference sequence). CDR3 sequence (DNA): TGCAGTGCTATTATTCTCGGCAATCAGCCCCAGCATTTT. This translates into CSAIILGNQPQHF.

This clonotype has more than one count but fewer than ten. The chain employs TRBV12-5 and TRBJ1-3, with TRBD1 as a possible D gene (5 bases). This CDR3 is 15 amino acids long. V was clipped by 1 base and J by 0 bases, with 7 bases between them. Germline V lookup: CDR1 LGHNT, CDR2 FRNRAP. The CDR3 DNA reads TGTGCTAGTGGTTTGGAGACAGTCTCTGGAAACACCATATATTTT. Its translation: CASGLETVSGNTIYF. The full variable domain, rest sourced from reference TRBV12-5 and TRBJ1-3, is DARVTQTPRHKVTEMGQEVTMRCQPILGHNTVFWYRQTMMQGLELLAYFRNRAPLDDSGMPKDRFSAEMPDATLATLKIQPSEPRDSAVYFCASGLETVSGNTIYFGEGSWLTVV.

This clonotype was observed many times. The chain is built from TRBV5-1 and TRBJ2-7; TRBD1 aligns across 9 bases. Germline trimming cut 0 bases from V and 0 bases from J; bases unmatched to any gene: 1. The CDR3 covers 15 residues. Germline V gene lookup returns CDR1 SGHRS and CDR2 YFSETQ. The chain's CDR3 is CASSLDRGPSYEQYF. The CDR3 DNA is TGCGCCAGCAGCTTGGACAGGGGGCCCTCCTACGAGCAGTACTTC.

This clonotype was observed many times. The chain combines TRBV11-2 with TRBJ2-3, with 7 bases lining up with TRBD2. Germline loops: CDR1 SGHAT, CDR2 FQNNGV. V lost 5 bases and J lost 3; bases outside the gene matches: 11. This CDR3 region has 16 residues. CDR3 protein: CASSPDAAGTTDTQYF. CDR3 bases: TGTGCCAGCAGCCCAGACGCAGCGGGGACTACAGATACGCAGTATTTT.

There are many counts of this clonotype. The J gene is TRBJ1-5, the V gene TRBV6-5; no reliable D call. V was pared by 6 bases and J by 2 bases, with 20 bases between. Germline CDR1 and CDR2: MNHEY and SVGAGI. The CDR3 length is 17 residues. The CDR3 sequence: CASRGGSSGLGNQPQHF. CDR3 sequence (DNA): TGTGCCAGCAGGGGTGGCAGCTCGGGGTTAGGCAATCAGCCCCAGCATTTT.

This clonotype was detected only a few times. A much larger clone lies a single base off, so this may be a read error. The chain employs TRBV5-1 and TRBJ2-7, with D possibly TRBD2 on 5 matching bases. The CDR3 is 14 residues long. Germline V gives CDR1 SGHRS, CDR2 YFSETQ. Trimming removed 4 bases at V and 3 bases at J, with 14 bases between. Written as DNA, the CDR3 is TGCGCCAGCAGCGTTGCGACTACTTACTACGAGCAGTACTTC. Translation gives CASSVATTYYEQYF.

The V call is TRBV6-4, the J call TRBJ1-2; D is unclear. The ends were cut back, 6 bases at V and 2 bases at J, with 16 bases in the middle. Germline V CDR1 and CDR2: MRHNA, SNTAGT. The CDR3 extends over 15 amino acids. CDR3: CASSLKAEHNYGYTF. CDR3 DNA: TGTGCCAGCAGCCTTAAAGCGGAACACAACTATGGCTACACCTTC.

This clonotype was found many times. The chain is built from TRBV10-1 and TRBJ2-7; D is possibly TRBD2 (6 bases). This CDR3 contains 15 residues. Germline values: CDR1 WNHNN, CDR2 SYGVQD (reference sequence). V was clipped by 2 bases and J by 2 bases, with 13 bases between them. CDR3 loop: CASSESRGSTYEQYF. DNA of the CDR3: TGCGCCAGCAGTGAGAGCCGGGGGTCTACCTACGAGCAGTACTTC.

This clonotype was detected many times. The chain combines TRBV5-1 with TRBJ2-5, with D possibly being TRBD2 (7 bases). Germline V gene sequence: CDR1 SGHRS, CDR2 YFSETQ. This CDR3 comprises 14 residues. Trimming pared 1 base from V and 7 bases from J, leaving 14 bases between. The CDR3 protein is CASSLYAGARTQYF. Written as DNA, the CDR3 is TGCGCCAGCAGCTTGTACGCGGGGGCGAGGACCCAGTACTTC.

This clonotype was detected ten times or more. The chain joins TRBV20-1 to TRBJ1-1, with 7 bases fitting TRBD1. This CDR3 has 11 amino acids. Germline loops: CDR1 DFQATT, CDR2 SNEGSKA (reference sequence). With 2 bases clipped from V and 8 bases from J, the junction kept 2 bases outside the gene matches. As DNA, the CDR3 is TGCAGTGCTAGAAAGGACAGGGAAGCTTTCTTT. It encodes CSARKDREAFF.

There are many counts of this clonotype. The V gene is TRBV19, the J gene TRBJ1-1; D call uncertain. There are 15 residues in the CDR3. Germline V gene lookup returns CDR1 LNHDA and CDR2 SQIVND (reference sequence). The V and J ends lost 5 bases and 0 bases respectively, with 13 bases between them. CDR3 nucleotide sequence: TGTGCCAGTAGTCATAGGGCCGGGCTGAACACTGAAGCTTTCTTT. It encodes CASSHRAGLNTEAFF. Combining the CDR3 with reference TRBV19 and TRBJ1-1 gives the whole variable domain DGGITQSPKYLFRKEGQNVTLSCEQNLNHDAMYWYRQDPGQGLRLIYYSQIVNDFQKGDIAEGYSVSREKKESFPLTVTSAQKNPTAFYLCASSHRAGLNTEAFFGQGTRLTVV.

The J gene is TRBJ2-7, the V gene TRBV5-4; 7 nucleotides agree with TRBD2. V lost 3 bases, J lost 3 bases, and 3 bases stayed unmatched. Germline V gives CDR1 SGHNT, CDR2 YYREEE (reference sequence). CDR3 length: 13 amino acids. CDR3 region: CASSSSGYYEQYF. The CDR3 bases are TGTGCCAGCAGCTCTAGCGGATACTACGAGCAGTACTTC.

At least ten counts were recorded for this clonotype. The J gene is TRBJ1-1, the V gene TRBV12-5, with 7 bases fitting TRBD1. The V gene end was trimmed by 1 base and the J gene end by 5 bases; junction bases not matched to a gene: 13. Germline-derived CDR1 and CDR2 are LGHNT and FRNRAP. The CDR3 runs to 17 residues. CDR3 sequence reads: CASGLGNPTGRKTEAFF. In nucleotides, the CDR3 is TGTGCTAGTGGTTTGGGTAATCCGACAGGGCGAAAGACTGAAGCTTTCTTT.

V usage is TRBV23-1 and J usage is TRBJ1-6; the D is unclear. Being an ORF, TRBV23-1 has a function that is uncertain. Trimming left V 1 base short and J 2 bases short, with 9 bases between. The CDR3 has 16 residues. The chain's CDR3 is CASSQCAQAYNSPLHF. CDR3 DNA: TGCGCCAGCAGTCAATGTGCCCAGGCCTATAATTCACCCCTCCACTTT.

This clonotype was detected a few times. A much larger clonotype is one base distant, so this may be a read error. The conserved closing phenylalanine or tryptophan is absent in this CDR3, likely reflecting a read error. The V call is TRBV6-2 or TRBV6-3, the J call TRBJ1-2, with TRBD1 identical over 7 bases. V lost 6 bases and J lost 6; bases outside the gene matches: 10. The CDR3 extends over 14 amino acids. CDR1 is MNHEY, CDR2 SVGEGT, per germline. The CDR3 coding sequence is TGTGCCAGCAGGAGGACAGGCGGTTCTGATGGCTACACCATC. This gives the protein CASRRTGGSDGYTI.